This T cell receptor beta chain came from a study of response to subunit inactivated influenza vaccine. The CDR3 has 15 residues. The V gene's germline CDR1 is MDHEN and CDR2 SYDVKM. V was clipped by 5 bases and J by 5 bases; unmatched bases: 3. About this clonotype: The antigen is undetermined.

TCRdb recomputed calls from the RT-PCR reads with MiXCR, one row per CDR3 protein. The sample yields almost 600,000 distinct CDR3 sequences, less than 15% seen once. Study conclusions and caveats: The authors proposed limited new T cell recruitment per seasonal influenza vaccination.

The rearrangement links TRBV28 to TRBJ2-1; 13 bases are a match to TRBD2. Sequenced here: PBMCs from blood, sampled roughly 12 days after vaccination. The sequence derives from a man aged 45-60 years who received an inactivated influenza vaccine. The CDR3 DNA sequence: TGTGCCAGCAGTCTGACTAGCGGGAGGAACAATGAGCAGTTCTTC. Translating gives CASSLTSGRNNEQFF.